The 16 T cell receptor beta chains below come from one sample, sequenced in a study of identical twins. TCRdb ran MiXCR on the 5' RACE reads and lists one entry per CDR3 protein. The sample has about 190,000 distinct CDR3 sequences, approximately 15% seen once. The same sample was also used in a study of T cells expressing NK-cell markers.

The specimen was CD8+ T cells sorted from blood. These receptors were taken from a woman aged 18-35 years in good health.

The chain combines TRBV20-1 with TRBJ2-5; TRBD1 matches at 8 bases. This CDR3 is 14 amino acids long. The ends lost 3 bases at V and 4 bases at J; junction bases unmatched: 7. Germline CDR1 reads DFQATT; CDR2 reads SNEGSKA (reference sequence). The chain's CDR3 is CSARGVDRGETQYF. The CDR3 bases are TGCAGTGCTAGGGGGGTAGACAGGGGAGAGACCCAGTACTTC.

This clonotype showed up just a few times. V usage is TRBV13 and J usage is TRBJ2-7; 10 nucleotides line up with TRBD1. Germline V gives CDR1 PRHDT, CDR2 FYEKMQ (reference sequence). Trimming cost V 7 bases and J 4 bases; bases outside gene matches: 7. This CDR3 is built from 14 residues. CDR3 nucleotide sequence: TGTGCCAGCACTGACCGGGACAGGGGTTACGAGCAGTACTTC. It is translated as CASTDRDRGYEQYF. The variable domain in full, completed from reference TRBV13 and TRBJ2-7, reads AAGVIQSPRHLIKEKRETATLKCYPIPRHDTVYWYQQGPGQDPQFLISFYEKMQSDKGSIPDRFSAQQFSDYHSELNMSSLELGDSALYFCASTDRDRGYEQYFGPGTRLTVT.

This clonotype was observed many times. J is TRBJ2-1 and V is TRBV6-5; D possibly corresponds to TRBD1 (6 bases). The CDR3 extends over 12 amino acids. CDR1 and CDR2 from the germline V gene are MNHEY and SVGAGI. The germline V and J ends were trimmed by 6 bases and 10 bases, with 13 bases remaining between them. The CDR3 nucleotides are TGTGCCAGCAGGGGGGCGGGCGACGAGCAGTTCTTC. This sequence encodes CASRGAGDEQFF.

The table lists this clonotype with a few counts. The chain recombines TRBV20-1 with TRBJ2-7, with 13 bases matching TRBD2. The germline gives CDR1 DFQATT, CDR2 SNEGSKA (reference sequence). The CDR3 spans 15 residues. V dropped 1 base and J dropped 3; count of bases not matched to a gene: 3. The CDR3 nucleotides read TGCAGTGCTAGAGGGGGACTAGCGGGGCTCTACGAGCAGTACTTC. It encodes CSARGGLAGLYEQYF.

This clonotype was seen only a few times. The chain carries TRBV20-1 and TRBJ2-1; 8 nucleotides line up with TRBD2. V lost 5 bases and J lost 7; bases outside the gene matches: 16. Germline V gives CDR1 DFQATT, CDR2 SNEGSKA (reference sequence). The CDR3 is made up of 16 amino acids. The CDR3 protein is CSAQRQRGPWLNEQFF. DNA of the CDR3: TGCAGTGCTCAAAGGCAGCGGGGGCCGTGGTTGAATGAGCAGTTCTTC.

This clonotype showed up just a few times. This CDR3 reads CASSNSGTGLYEQYF. CDR3 nucleotides: TGTGCCAGCAGCAACTCCGGGACAGGGCTGTACGAGCAGTACTTC. The genes are TRBV13 and TRBJ2-7; 9 bases match TRBD1. The germline V gene encodes CDR1 PRHDT and CDR2 FYEKMQ (reference sequence). This CDR3 is 15 amino acids long. J lost 4 bases, V lost 5 bases, and 9 bases had no gene match.

CDR3 DNA: TGCAGTGCTAGGATTTCGGCTAGCGGCTACGAGCAGTACTTC. Residues: CSARISASGYEQYF. The genes are TRBV20-1 and TRBJ2-7; TRBD2 matches 7 bases. The CDR3 is made up of 14 amino acids. The junction had 8 bases not matched to a gene; V was cut back by 3 bases and J by 3 bases. Germline CDR1 and CDR2: DFQATT and SNEGSKA (reference sequence).

This clonotype was seen a handful of times. The V gene is TRBV11-2, the J gene TRBJ2-7; D ambiguous. Germline loops: CDR1 SGHAT, CDR2 FQNNGV. This CDR3 spans 15 amino acids. The V end lost 4 bases, the J end lost 5 bases, and 18 bases lay between the germline ends. CDR3 nucleotide sequence: TGTGCCAGCAGCTCAATGCAGCGAGGAATCGACGAGCAGTACTTC. This encodes CASSSMQRGIDEQYF.

J is TRBJ2-3 and V is TRBV12-3 or TRBV12-4; TRBD2 might be the D (6 bases). The CDR3 totals 14 residues. The ends were cut back, 8 bases at V and 2 bases at J, with 14 bases in the middle. CDR3 bases: TGTGCCAGCTCTAGGGCTAGCGACACAGATACGCAGTATTTT. Protein sequence: CASSRASDTDTQYF.

This chain uses TRBV6-1 with TRBJ1-2, with D perhaps matching TRBD1 (5 bases). Germline V gene lookup returns CDR1 MNHNS and CDR2 SASEGT. The CDR3 has 14 residues. V dropped 2 bases and J dropped 5 bases, with 12 bases sitting between them. The CDR3 region has the DNA TGTGCCAGCAGTGAACAGGGTGGAGGTTATGGCTACACCTTC. As protein: CASSEQGGGYGYTF.

In this sample, this clonotype turned up many times. The genes are TRBV5-6 and TRBJ1-4; D is undetermined. V lost 0 bases and J lost 0, with 3 bases in between. The germline gives CDR1 SGHDT, CDR2 YYEEEE. The CDR3 loop spans 14 amino acids. The CDR3 spells CASSLVATNEKLFF. The CDR3 DNA is TGTGCCAGCAGCTTGGTAGCAACTAATGAAAAACTGTTTTTT. The full variable domain, completed using reference TRBV5-6 and TRBJ1-4, is DAGVTQSPTHLIKTRGQQVTLRCSPKSGHDTVSWYQQALGQGPQFIFQYYEEEERQRGNFPDRFSGHQFPNYSSELNVNALLLGDSALYLCASSLVATNEKLFFGSGTQLSVL.

This clonotype was recorded a few times. The chain joins TRBV5-6 to TRBJ2-3; unclear D gene. CDR3 size: 12 residues. The germline V and J ends were trimmed by 2 bases and 2 bases, with 3 bases remaining between them. Germline V lookup: CDR1 SGHDT, CDR2 YYEEEE. The CDR3 coding sequence is TGTGCCAGCAGCTTTGCCACAGATACGCAGTATTTT. Its translation: CASSFATDTQYF.

This chain joins TRBV10-3 and TRBJ2-3; D is undetermined. Trimming removed 4 bases from V and 4 bases from J, with 18 bases in between. Germline CDR1 is ENHRY and CDR2 is SYGVKD. This CDR3 has 16 residues. The CDR3 DNA reads as TGTGCCATCAGTGTAGGTCCGGCTGAGCCTTCAGATACGCAGTATTTT. Encoded protein: CAISVGPAEPSDTQYF.

This clonotype appeared a few times. This chain uses TRBV20-1 with TRBJ2-1; perhaps TRBD2 as D (5 bases). V was trimmed by 3 bases and J by 6 bases, leaving 15 bases between them. Germline V gene lookup returns CDR1 DFQATT and CDR2 SNEGSKA (reference sequence). This CDR3 contains 14 residues. The CDR3 loop is CSARSPKRANEQFF. The CDR3 nucleotides are TGCAGTGCTAGGTCCCCCAAGAGGGCCAATGAGCAGTTCTTC.

The chain couples TRBV12-3 or TRBV12-4 to TRBJ1-1, with D tentatively TRBD1 (5 bases). With 6 bases removed from V and 3 bases from J, the gap between germline ends came to 14 bases. The CDR3 runs 14 residues. This CDR3 reads CASSPSDTYTEAFF. The CDR3 coding sequence is TGTGCCAGCAGCCCCTCGGACACTTACACTGAAGCTTTCTTT.

This clonotype has just a few counts. The CDR3 is CASSYGPSYEQYF. DNA of the CDR3: TGTGCCAGCAGTTACGGACCTTCCTACGAGCAGTACTTC. The chain combines TRBV12-3 or TRBV12-4 with TRBJ2-7; no clear D. V gave up 4 bases and J gave up 1 base, with 8 bases separating them. The CDR3 runs to 13 residues.